This T cell receptor (beta chain) is drawn from a study of blood T cell repertoires in COVID-19. Study details: Acute-phase and convalescent COVID-19 samples originated in the United States, Italy and Spain.

There are 17 residues in the CDR3. In germline, CDR1 is MDHEN, CDR2 SYDVKM. The trim removed 5 bases at V and 1 base at J, leaving 9 bases unmatched. Method: immunoSEQ multiplex PCR; TCRdb's copy keeps in-frame clones and lacks some. Of some 460,000 clones in the sample, 80% to 90% were seen once. The clonotype originates from a woman aged 25-40 years with acute or convalescent COVID-19. Sequenced sample: peripheral blood. The chain couples TRBV28 to TRBJ1-1, with 11 nucleotides matching TRBD1. CDR3 DNA sequence: TGTGCCAGCAGTCTAGACAGAGGGACAGGGGGGAACACTGAAGCTTTCTTT. Amino acids: CASSLDRGTGGNTEAFF.